The rows below give T cell receptor beta chains drawn from one sample of a study of monozygotic twins with inflammatory bowel disease. After re-calling the 5' RACE reads, TCRdb lists one entry per CDR3 protein, DNA absent. The sample's table shows 120,000 to 150,000 distinct CDR3 sequences. The sample was blood. The receptors come from a human donor with ulcerative colitis or Crohn's disease, or a healthy co-twin of an affected twin (not recorded which). The CDR3 runs from the conserved cysteine through the conserved F or W. Fields, in order: V gene, J gene, CDR3 protein.

TRBV10-3	TRBJ1-5	CAISDQTGPNQPQHF
TRBV12-3/TRBV12-4	TRBJ2-1	CASVTGTIPSSYNEQFF
TRBV20-1	TRBJ2-5	CSARETGRSQETQYF
TRBV5-1	TRBJ1-2	CASSLGGGPPDELYGYTF
TRBV6-5	TRBJ2-7	CASSYTRLDRGAYEQYF
TRBV27	TRBJ2-5	CASSLSRGVRETQYF
TRBV12-3/TRBV12-4	TRBJ2-5	CASSTLGSQETQYF
TRBV7-9	TRBJ2-3	CASSSPLAATSTDTQYF
TRBV7-9	TRBJ2-7	CASSPPRSRSYEQYF
TRBV10-3	TRBJ2-2	CAISESTRPGELFF
TRBV5-1	TRBJ1-2	CASSAGGTAYGYTF
TRBV11-2	TRBJ2-1	CASSHRTGGTINEQFF
TRBV7-2	TRBJ1-5	CASSFARNNQPQHF
TRBV4-3	TRBJ2-2	CASSQVGGGELFF
TRBV5-4	TRBJ1-2	CASSFPDDYGYTF
TRBV5-6	TRBJ2-3	CASSTGGGHRWGTDTQYF
TRBV2	TRBJ2-2	CASSEGLANTGELFF
TRBV6-5	TRBJ1-3	CASSYSDRSASGNTIYF
TRBV7-2	TRBJ2-2	CASSLVVGRVVTGELFF
TRBV6-1	TRBJ2-3	CASSDRAILLDTDTQYF
TRBV6-5	TRBJ2-4	CASSYVRAGNIQYF
TRBV20-1	TRBJ2-3	CSAYDSRQLNTQYF
TRBV5-1	TRBJ2-1	CASSLPRTSGGVNEQFF
TRBV27	TRBJ2-3	CASSLSFGAGGRDTQYF